This T cell receptor beta chain is drawn from a study of breast tumors, draining lymph nodes, adjacent tissues (TCRdb year 2016). Broadly, across the study: In breast cancer patients, the study compared the TCR beta repertoires of tumor, adjacent nontumor tissue and axillary lymph nodes. The study aimed to assess the relationships and possible T-cell exchange between tumor, surrounding tissue and draining lymph node repertoires in human breast cancer. Findings and caveats that apply to the study as a whole: A scenario in which most tumor T cells derive from the lymph node and then expand within tumor tissue was judged to be consistent with the data. Tumor T-cell repertoires showed less diversity than lymph node repertoires and more diversity than nontumor tissue repertoires, and tumor T-cell repertoires showed preferential V and J gene usage. The study presented the conclusion that tumor T cells originate in lymph nodes as consistent with a hypothesis, not as something directly demonstrated. The similarity between tumor and nontumor tissue repertoires was significantly greater in luminal-like breast cancer than in basal-like breast cancer.

CDR3 length: 15 amino acids, cysteine to phenylalanine. The entry retains the CDR3 DNA only, 45 bases that are in frame from base 1. From a lookup of the germline V gene (reference sequence), CDR1 and CDR2 are LNHNV and YYDKDF. The V end gives up 3 bases and the J end 3 bases, leaving 3 bases in the junction not matched to a gene. Instrument used: Illumina HiSeq 2000. TCR beta chain libraries were generated by multiplex PCR amplification. High-throughput sequencing was used to analyze the amplified TCR beta chain products. In-frame beta chains were kept once TCRdb had trimmed the public reads at Q25 with fastp and called clones with MiXCR. Rows are combined by CDR3 protein, so each entry shows the most common genes and DNA. The sample table lists more than 30,000 distinct CDR3 sequences, approximately 63% of them with a count of one. The ten biggest clones cover approximately 20% of the sample. On this clonotype itself: The clone's antigen remains unknown. Nothing much larger sits one base from this clone, and base qualities are not available.

The chain is encoded by TRBV15 joined to TRBJ2-7; 12 central bases correspond to TRBD2. The sequenced sample consisted of breast tumor tissue. The sequence came from a female donor with breast cancer. Some clones in this sample may be carry-over from other donors' samples. The CDR3 reads as follows: CATSSEGLAGYEQYF. The base sequence is TGTGCCACCAGCAGCGAGGGACTAGCGGGCTACGAGCAGTACTTC.